Presented here are 10 T cell receptor beta chains from one specimen sequenced in a study of STAT5B mutations in CD4+ large granular lymphocyte leukemia. TCRdb keeps only in-frame clones here, not all; method: immunoSEQ multiplex PCR. The table lists roughly 46,000 clones, 80% to 85% of them singletons. The sequencing sample was made of CD4+ T cells from blood buffy coats. The receptor set was obtained from a human donor in good health.

The V gene is TRBV10-3, the J gene TRBJ2-5, with TRBD1 matching over 12 bases. The better agreement between TRBJ2-7 and the DNA end casts doubt on the J call. This CDR3 spans 15 amino acids. The germline V gene has CDR1 ENHRY and CDR2 SYGVKD. The CDR3 coding sequence is TGTGCCATCAGTGCTTTGGGACAGGGGGCGGACGAGCAGTACTTC. Protein sequence: CAISALGQGADEQYF.

In its sample, this clone was seen once. The chain recombines TRBV13 with TRBJ2-3, with 8 bases matching TRBD2. The CDR3 covers 15 residues. V trimming: 5 bases; J trimming: 5 bases; junction bases outside the gene matches: 9. CDR1 and CDR2 (germline): PRHDT, FYEKMQ (reference sequence). CDR3 amino acids: CASSPGGGLIDTQYF. The CDR3 DNA follows: TGTGCCAGCAGCCCGGGGGGGGGACTAATAGATACGCAGTATTTT.

This clone was seen only a few times. The V call is TRBV30, the J call TRBJ1-2; 7 positions match TRBD1. V lost 2 bases, J lost 6 bases, and 6 bases stayed unmatched. Germline V gene sequence: CDR1 GTSNPN, CDR2 SVGIG (reference sequence). The CDR3 totals 13 residues. In DNA form, the CDR3 reads TGTGCCTGGAGTCGGGACAGTCTCCATGGCTACACCTTC. This encodes CAWSRDSLHGYTF.

V is TRBV28 and J is TRBJ1-2; 8 bases are shared with TRBD1. V dropped 8 bases and J dropped 8; count of bases not matched to a gene: 10. This CDR3 is built from 13 residues. Germline CDR1 and CDR2: MDHEN and SYDVKM. CDR3 in DNA: TGTGCCAGCCACCTGACAGGGGATCAAGGCTACACCTTC. This translates into CASHLTGDQGYTF.

V is TRBV19 and J is TRBJ2-5; weak D call: TRBD2 (6 bases). Per the germline V gene, CDR1 is LNHDA and CDR2 is SQIVND (reference sequence). V gave up 4 bases and J gave up 5 bases, with 20 bases separating them. The CDR3 runs to 16 residues. CDR3 coding DNA: TGTGCCAGTAGTACGGCGGGGAGGCGGTTCGGCGAGACCCAGTACTTC. Translating it yields CASSTAGRRFGETQYF.

The chain's CDR3 is CASTRESSYNSPLHF. The CDR3 region has the DNA TGCGCCAGCACCCGGGAATCCTCCTATAATTCACCCCTCCACTTT. The rearrangement joins TRBV5-1 to TRBJ1-6; the D is unclear. Germline V gives CDR1 SGHRS, CDR2 YFSETQ. The CDR3 totals 15 residues. V lost 6 bases and J lost 0, with 10 bases in between.

The V and J genes are TRBV6-6 and TRBJ2-6; the D gene is possibly TRBD1 (6 bases). The CDR3 totals 16 residues. CDR1 is MNHNY and CDR2 is SVGAGI in the germline V gene (reference sequence). Trimming left V 6 bases short and J 0 bases short, with 12 bases between. The CDR3 is CASRPRQVSGANVLTF. As DNA, the CDR3 is TGTGCCAGCAGGCCAAGACAGGTCTCTGGGGCCAACGTCCTGACTTTC.

This clone was counted once. This chain links TRBV19 with TRBJ1-5; weak D call: TRBD1 (5 bases). This CDR3 comprises 16 residues. V was pared by 4 bases and J by 0 bases, with 13 bases between. CDR1 is LNHDA, CDR2 SQIVND, per germline (reference sequence). The CDR3 protein is CASSTQTVYSNQPQHF. As DNA, the CDR3 is TGTGCCAGTAGTACCCAGACAGTGTATAGCAATCAGCCCCAGCATTTT. Full variable domain (remainder filled in from reference TRBV19 and TRBJ1-5): DGGITQSPKYLFRKEGQNVTLSCEQNLNHDAMYWYRQDPGQGLRLIYYSQIVNDFQKGDIAEGYSVSREKKESFPLTVTSAQKNPTAFYLCASSTQTVYSNQPQHFGDGTRLSIL.

The chain employs TRBV10-3 and TRBJ2-1; D assignment may be TRBD1 or TRBD2 (5 bases each). V lost 8 bases to trimming and J lost 8 bases, with 13 bases between them. This CDR3 spans 12 amino acids. CDR1 is ENHRY, CDR2 SYGVKD, per germline. For the CDR3, the DNA is TGTGCCATCGACCAGGGAGTCGATGAGCAGTTCTTC. The encoded protein is CAIDQGVDEQFF.

This chain links TRBV7-3 with TRBJ2-2; perhaps TRBD1 as D (6 bases). This CDR3 is built from 17 residues. The V gene's germline CDR1 is SGHTA and CDR2 FQGTGA. V shed 0 bases and J shed 0 bases, with 11 bases lying between them. CDR3 in amino acids: CASSLTFRDTNTGELFF. The CDR3 coding sequence is TGTGCCAGCAGCTTAACGTTTCGGGACACGAACACCGGGGAGCTGTTTTTT.